This TCR beta chain originates from a study of blood T cells in healthy people across ages. Together with a sample-barcoded 5' primer, a J-beta primer mix was included in a second PCR lasting about 6 to 12 cycles. TCRdb itself ran the 5' RACE reads through MiXCR, one entry per CDR3 protein. Of roughly 700,000 distinct CDR3 sequences in the sample, 32% were seen once. This CDR3 contains 19 residues. Unmatched junction bases numbered 14, after V lost 4 bases and J lost 0 bases. The germline V gene has CDR1 SGHRS and CDR2 YFSETQ. Study results and limitations: Older individuals had lower TCR beta diversity per million T cells (the decline was roughly linear).

Comment on this clonotype: The antigen remains unidentified.

This chain links TRBV5-1 with TRBJ2-3; 10 bases map to TRBD2. The sample was blood. The receptor comes from a woman older than 75 in good health. As DNA, the CDR3 is TGCGCCAGCAGCCCACGAGCGGGGGGGGCGGTAGGGAGCACAGATACGCAGTATTTT. It is translated as CASSPRAGGAVGSTDTQYF.